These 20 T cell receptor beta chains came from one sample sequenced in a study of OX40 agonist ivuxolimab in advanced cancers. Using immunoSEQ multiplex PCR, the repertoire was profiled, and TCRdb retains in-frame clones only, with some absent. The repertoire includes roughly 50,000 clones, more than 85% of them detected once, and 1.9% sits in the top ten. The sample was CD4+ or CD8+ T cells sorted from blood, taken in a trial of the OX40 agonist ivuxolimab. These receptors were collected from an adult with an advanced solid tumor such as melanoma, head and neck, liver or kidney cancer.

CDR3 sequence (DNA): TGTGCCAGCAGTGAAAAAGATACGCAGTATTTT. Protein: CASSEKDTQYF. The V gene is TRBV6-1, the J gene TRBJ2-3; D is undetermined. Looked up from germline, CDR1 is MNHNS and CDR2 is SASEGT. V was trimmed by 2 bases and J by 5 bases, leaving 2 bases between them. The CDR3 has 11 amino acids.

CDR3 protein: CASSDSYGYTF. CDR3 nucleotides: TGTGCCAGCAGCGACAGCTATGGCTACACCTTC. This chain links TRBV6-5 with TRBJ1-2; perhaps TRBD1 as D (5 bases). The V gene's germline CDR1 is MNHEY and CDR2 SVGAGI. V was cut by 6 bases and J by 4 bases, with 6 bases left in between. This CDR3 is built from 11 residues.

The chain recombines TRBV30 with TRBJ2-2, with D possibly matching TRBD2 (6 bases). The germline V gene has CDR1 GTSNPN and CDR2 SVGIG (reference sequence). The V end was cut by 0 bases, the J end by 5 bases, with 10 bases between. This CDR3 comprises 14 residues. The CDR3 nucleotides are TGTGCCTGGAGTGTAGGCGGGGCAACCGGGGAGCTGTTTTTT. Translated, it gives CAWSVGGATGELFF.

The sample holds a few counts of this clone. CDR3 in amino acids: CASSVGSNQPQHF. The CDR3 DNA reads TGTGCCAGCAGCGTTGGTAGCAATCAGCCCCAGCATTTT. This chain uses TRBV9 with TRBJ1-5; D is ambiguous. The CDR3 contains 13 residues. Trimming removed 2 bases at V and 0 bases at J, with 3 bases between. Germline V gene data show CDR1 as SGDLS and CDR2 as YYNGEE.

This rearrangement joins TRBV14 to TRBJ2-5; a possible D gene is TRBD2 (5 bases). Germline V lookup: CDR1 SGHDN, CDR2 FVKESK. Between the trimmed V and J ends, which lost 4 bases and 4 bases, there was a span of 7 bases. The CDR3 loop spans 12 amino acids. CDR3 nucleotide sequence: TGTGCCAGCAGCCGAACTAGAGAGACCCAGTACTTC. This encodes CASSRTRETQYF. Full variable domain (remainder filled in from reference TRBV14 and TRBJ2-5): EAGVTQFPSHSVIEKGQTVTLRCDPISGHDNLYWYRRVMGKEIKFLLHFVKESKQDESGMPNNRFLAERTGGTYSTLKVQPAELEDSGVYFCASSRTRETQYFGPGTRLLVL.

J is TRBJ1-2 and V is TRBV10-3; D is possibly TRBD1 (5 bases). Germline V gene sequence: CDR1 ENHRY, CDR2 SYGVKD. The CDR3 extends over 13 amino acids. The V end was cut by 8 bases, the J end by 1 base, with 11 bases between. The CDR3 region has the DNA TGTGCCATCGGAAGAGGGGATAACTATGGCTACACCTTC. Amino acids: CAIGRGDNYGYTF.

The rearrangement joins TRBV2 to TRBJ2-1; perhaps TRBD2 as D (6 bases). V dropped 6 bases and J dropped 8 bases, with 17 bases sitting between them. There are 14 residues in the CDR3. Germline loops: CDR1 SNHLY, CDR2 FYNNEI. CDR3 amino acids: CASRAGSVGDEQFF. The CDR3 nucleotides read TGTGCCAGCAGGGCGGGGTCCGTCGGCGATGAGCAGTTCTTC.

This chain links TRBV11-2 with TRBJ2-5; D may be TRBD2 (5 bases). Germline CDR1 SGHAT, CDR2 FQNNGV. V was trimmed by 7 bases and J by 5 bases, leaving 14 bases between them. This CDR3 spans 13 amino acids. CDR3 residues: CASTSEERETQYF. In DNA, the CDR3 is TGTGCCAGCACCTCTGAAGAGCGGGAGACCCAGTACTTC.

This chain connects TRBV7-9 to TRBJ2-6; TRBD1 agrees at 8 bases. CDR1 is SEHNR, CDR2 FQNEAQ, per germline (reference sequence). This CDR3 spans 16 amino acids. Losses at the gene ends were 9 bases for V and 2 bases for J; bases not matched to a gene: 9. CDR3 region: CASYRTGYTGANVLTF. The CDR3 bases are TGTGCCAGTTACCGGACAGGGTACACTGGGGCCAACGTCCTGACTTTC.

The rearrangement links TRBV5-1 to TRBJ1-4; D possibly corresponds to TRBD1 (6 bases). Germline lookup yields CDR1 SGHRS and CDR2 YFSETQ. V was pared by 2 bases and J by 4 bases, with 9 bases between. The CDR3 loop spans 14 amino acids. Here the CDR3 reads CASSLQGLNEKLFF. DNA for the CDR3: TGCGCCAGCAGCTTACAGGGCCTTAATGAAAAACTGTTTTTT.

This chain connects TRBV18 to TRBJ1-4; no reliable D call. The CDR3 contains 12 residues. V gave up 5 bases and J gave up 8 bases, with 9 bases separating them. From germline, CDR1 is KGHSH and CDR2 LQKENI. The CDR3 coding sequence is TGTGCCAGCTCAGGTGCGCAGGAAAAACTGTTTTTT. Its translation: CASSGAQEKLFF.

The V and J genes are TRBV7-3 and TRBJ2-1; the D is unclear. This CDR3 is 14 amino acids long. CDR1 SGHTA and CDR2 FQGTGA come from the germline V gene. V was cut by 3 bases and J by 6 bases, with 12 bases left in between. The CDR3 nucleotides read TGTGCCAGCAGCTTCTCGTCGGCTGGCAATGAGCAGTTCTTC. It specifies CASSFSSAGNEQFF.

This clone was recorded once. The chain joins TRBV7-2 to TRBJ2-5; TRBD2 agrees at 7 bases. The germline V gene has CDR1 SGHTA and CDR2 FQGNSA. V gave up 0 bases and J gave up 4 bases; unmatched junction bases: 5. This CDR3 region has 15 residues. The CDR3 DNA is TGTGCCAGCAGCTTAGCGGGAGGGCCCTCAGAGACCCAGTACTTC. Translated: CASSLAGGPSETQYF.

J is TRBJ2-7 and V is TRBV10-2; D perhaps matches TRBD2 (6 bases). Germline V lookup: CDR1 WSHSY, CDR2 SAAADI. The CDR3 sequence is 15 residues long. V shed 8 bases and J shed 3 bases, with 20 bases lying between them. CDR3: CASGTGVGGLYEQYF. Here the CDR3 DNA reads TGCGCCAGCGGAACCGGGGTTGGGGGACTCTACGAGCAGTACTTC.

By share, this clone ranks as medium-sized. The CDR3 loop is CASNPGQPNQPQHF. Here the CDR3 DNA reads TGTGCCAGCAATCCGGGACAGCCGAATCAGCCCCAGCATTTT. V is TRBV2 and J is TRBJ1-5, with TRBD1 matching over 7 bases. V was clipped by 7 bases and J by 4 bases; unmatched bases: 7. The germline gives CDR1 SNHLY, CDR2 FYNNEI. This CDR3 is built from 14 residues.

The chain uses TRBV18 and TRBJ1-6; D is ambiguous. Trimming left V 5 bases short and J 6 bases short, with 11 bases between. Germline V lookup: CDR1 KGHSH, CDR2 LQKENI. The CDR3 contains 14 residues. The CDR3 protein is CASSFGPLNSPLHF. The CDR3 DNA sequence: TGTGCCAGCTCATTCGGACCGCTTAATTCACCCCTCCACTTT.

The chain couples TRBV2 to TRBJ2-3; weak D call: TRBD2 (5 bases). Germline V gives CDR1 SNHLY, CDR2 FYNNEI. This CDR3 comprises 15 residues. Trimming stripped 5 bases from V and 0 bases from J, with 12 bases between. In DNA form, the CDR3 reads TGTGCCAGCAGTCCCAGGACTTTTAGCACAGATACGCAGTATTTT. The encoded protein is CASSPRTFSTDTQYF.

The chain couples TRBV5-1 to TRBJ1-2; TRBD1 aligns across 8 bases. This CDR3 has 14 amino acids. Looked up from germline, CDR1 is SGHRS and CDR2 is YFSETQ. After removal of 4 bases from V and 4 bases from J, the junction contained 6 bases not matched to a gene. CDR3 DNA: TGCGCCAGCAGCCTGCAGACAGGGGCCTATGGCTACACCTTC. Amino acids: CASSLQTGAYGYTF.

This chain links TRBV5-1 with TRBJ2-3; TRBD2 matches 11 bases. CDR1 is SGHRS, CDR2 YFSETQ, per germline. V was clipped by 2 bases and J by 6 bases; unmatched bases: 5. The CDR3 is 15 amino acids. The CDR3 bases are TGCGCCAGCAGCTTTAGCGGGGGGGCAGGGGATACGCAGTATTTT. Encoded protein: CASSFSGGAGDTQYF.

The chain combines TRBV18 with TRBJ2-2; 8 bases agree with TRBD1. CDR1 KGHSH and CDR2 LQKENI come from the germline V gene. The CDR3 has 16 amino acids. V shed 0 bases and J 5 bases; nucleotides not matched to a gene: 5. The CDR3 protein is CASSPPDRVVTGELFF. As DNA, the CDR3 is TGTGCCAGCTCACCACCGGACAGGGTAGTGACCGGGGAGCTGTTTTTT.